These 10 T cell receptor beta chains were sequenced from one sample in a study of beta chain features in type 1 diabetes. General study results and limits: A moderate, significant TCRB CDR3 shortening appeared in type 1 diabetes across four CD4+ subsets.

Investigators reverse transcribed all isolated RNA, so they sequenced expressed TCRB transcripts. Generated by immunoSEQ multiplex PCR, the TCRdb table keeps only in-frame clones and is missing some. The sample has 28,000 or so clones, almost 65% seen once. These receptors' antigens are unknown. Source material: Tregs from blood. All receptors come from a woman in her thirties with type 1 diabetes.

CDR3 residues: CAWSVSGYEQYF. The CDR3 coding sequence is TGTGCCTGGAGTGTTTCGGGTTACGAGCAGTACTTC. The chain combines TRBV30 with TRBJ2-5; D not resolved. The last part of the DNA fits TRBJ2-7 better; the J call may be wrong. CDR1 GTSNPN and CDR2 SVGIG come from the germline V gene (reference sequence). CDR3 length: 12 residues.

V usage is TRBV11-3 and J usage is TRBJ2-1, with 7 bases lining up with TRBD1. The CDR3 contains 13 residues. After removal of 5 bases from V and 7 bases from J, the junction contained 5 bases not matched to a gene. The germline V gene encodes CDR1 SGHNT and CDR2 YENEEA. Written as DNA, the CDR3 is TGTGCCAGCAGCCCTGAACAGGGGAATGAGCAGTTCTTC. This encodes CASSPEQGNEQFF. Drawing the rest from reference TRBV11-3 and TRBJ2-1, the complete variable domain is EAGVVQSPRYKIIEKKQPVAFWCNPISGHNTLYWYLQNLGQGPELLIRYENEEAVDDSQLPKDRFSAERLKGVDSTLKIQPAELGDSAVYLCASSPEQGNEQFFGPGTRLTVL.

The chain links TRBV19 to TRBJ2-5; a possible D gene is TRBD2 (5 bases). This CDR3 is 13 amino acids long. CDR1 and CDR2 (germline): LNHDA, SQIVND (reference sequence). Trimming pared 3 bases from V and 5 bases from J, leaving 10 bases between. The DNA of the CDR3 is TGTGCCAGTAGTATTGAGGGAGAGGAGACCCAGTACTTC. Translated: CASSIEGEETQYF.

The chain employs TRBV7-3 and TRBJ2-3; no firm D call. Trimming pared 4 bases from V and 2 bases from J, leaving 4 bases between. The CDR3 length is 12 residues. Germline V gene lookup returns CDR1 SGHTA and CDR2 FQGTGA. The CDR3 DNA is TGTGCCAGCAGCTCAAACACAGATACGCAGTATTTT. It is translated as CASSSNTDTQYF.

The J gene is TRBJ1-5, the V gene TRBV2; 9 positions agree with TRBD1. Germline-derived CDR1 and CDR2 are SNHLY and FYNNEI. The junction had 12 bases not matched to a gene; V was cut back by 5 bases and J by 7 bases. The CDR3 loop spans 16 amino acids. DNA for the CDR3: TGTGCCAGCAGTTTACAGGGGGCGCGGTCAGGACAGCCCCAGCATTTT. Protein product: CASSLQGARSGQPQHF.

The chain recombines TRBV6-6 with TRBJ2-7; the match to TRBD1 covers 8 bases. This CDR3 is 14 amino acids long. J lost 7 bases, V lost 6 bases, and 11 bases had no gene match. Germline CDR1 reads MNHNY; CDR2 reads SVGAGI (reference sequence). The CDR3 region is CASSWGQGAGEQYF. The CDR3 DNA is TGTGCCAGCAGCTGGGGTCAGGGGGCGGGAGAGCAGTACTTC.

The gene calls are TRBV5-1 and TRBJ1-1, with 9 bases aligning to TRBD1. CDR1 and CDR2 from the germline V gene are SGHRS and YFSETQ. V lost 0 bases to trimming and J lost 7 bases; unmatched junction nucleotides: 4. The CDR3 runs to 14 residues. The CDR3 sequence: CASSLVRDRDEAFF. CDR3 in DNA: TGCGCCAGCAGCTTGGTTCGGGACAGGGATGAAGCTTTCTTT.

The J gene is TRBJ2-3, the V gene TRBV29-1; 11 nucleotides agree with TRBD2. Germline values: CDR1 SQVTM, CDR2 ANQGSEA. This CDR3 contains 14 residues. The ends lost 3 bases at V and 3 bases at J; junction bases unmatched: 2. CDR3 loop: CSVDGTSGTDTQYF. CDR3 in DNA: TGCAGCGTTGACGGGACTAGCGGAACAGATACGCAGTATTTT.

The chain combines TRBV27 with TRBJ2-1, with D perhaps TRBD2 (5 bases). The CDR3 consists of 15 residues. Germline V gene data show CDR1 as MNHEY and CDR2 as SMNVEV (reference sequence). V dropped 6 bases and J dropped 0 bases, with 12 bases sitting between them. CDR3 coding DNA: TGTGCCAGCAGCCCGAGGGCTTACTCCTACAATGAGCAGTTCTTC. Protein: CASSPRAYSYNEQFF.

Remarks on this clone: At one end, the junction sequence differs from germline, possibly due to a read error. In the same sample, other DNA sequences code for this CDR3. The J gene is TRBJ2-2, the V gene TRBV6-6; maybe TRBD2 (5 bases). Germline V gene data show CDR1 as MNHNY and CDR2 as SVGAGI (reference sequence). The CDR3 extends over 15 amino acids. The CDR3 nucleotides read TGTGCCAGCAGTTCACAAACCTCGAACACCGGGGAGCTGTTCTTT. This codes for CASSSQTSNTGELFF.